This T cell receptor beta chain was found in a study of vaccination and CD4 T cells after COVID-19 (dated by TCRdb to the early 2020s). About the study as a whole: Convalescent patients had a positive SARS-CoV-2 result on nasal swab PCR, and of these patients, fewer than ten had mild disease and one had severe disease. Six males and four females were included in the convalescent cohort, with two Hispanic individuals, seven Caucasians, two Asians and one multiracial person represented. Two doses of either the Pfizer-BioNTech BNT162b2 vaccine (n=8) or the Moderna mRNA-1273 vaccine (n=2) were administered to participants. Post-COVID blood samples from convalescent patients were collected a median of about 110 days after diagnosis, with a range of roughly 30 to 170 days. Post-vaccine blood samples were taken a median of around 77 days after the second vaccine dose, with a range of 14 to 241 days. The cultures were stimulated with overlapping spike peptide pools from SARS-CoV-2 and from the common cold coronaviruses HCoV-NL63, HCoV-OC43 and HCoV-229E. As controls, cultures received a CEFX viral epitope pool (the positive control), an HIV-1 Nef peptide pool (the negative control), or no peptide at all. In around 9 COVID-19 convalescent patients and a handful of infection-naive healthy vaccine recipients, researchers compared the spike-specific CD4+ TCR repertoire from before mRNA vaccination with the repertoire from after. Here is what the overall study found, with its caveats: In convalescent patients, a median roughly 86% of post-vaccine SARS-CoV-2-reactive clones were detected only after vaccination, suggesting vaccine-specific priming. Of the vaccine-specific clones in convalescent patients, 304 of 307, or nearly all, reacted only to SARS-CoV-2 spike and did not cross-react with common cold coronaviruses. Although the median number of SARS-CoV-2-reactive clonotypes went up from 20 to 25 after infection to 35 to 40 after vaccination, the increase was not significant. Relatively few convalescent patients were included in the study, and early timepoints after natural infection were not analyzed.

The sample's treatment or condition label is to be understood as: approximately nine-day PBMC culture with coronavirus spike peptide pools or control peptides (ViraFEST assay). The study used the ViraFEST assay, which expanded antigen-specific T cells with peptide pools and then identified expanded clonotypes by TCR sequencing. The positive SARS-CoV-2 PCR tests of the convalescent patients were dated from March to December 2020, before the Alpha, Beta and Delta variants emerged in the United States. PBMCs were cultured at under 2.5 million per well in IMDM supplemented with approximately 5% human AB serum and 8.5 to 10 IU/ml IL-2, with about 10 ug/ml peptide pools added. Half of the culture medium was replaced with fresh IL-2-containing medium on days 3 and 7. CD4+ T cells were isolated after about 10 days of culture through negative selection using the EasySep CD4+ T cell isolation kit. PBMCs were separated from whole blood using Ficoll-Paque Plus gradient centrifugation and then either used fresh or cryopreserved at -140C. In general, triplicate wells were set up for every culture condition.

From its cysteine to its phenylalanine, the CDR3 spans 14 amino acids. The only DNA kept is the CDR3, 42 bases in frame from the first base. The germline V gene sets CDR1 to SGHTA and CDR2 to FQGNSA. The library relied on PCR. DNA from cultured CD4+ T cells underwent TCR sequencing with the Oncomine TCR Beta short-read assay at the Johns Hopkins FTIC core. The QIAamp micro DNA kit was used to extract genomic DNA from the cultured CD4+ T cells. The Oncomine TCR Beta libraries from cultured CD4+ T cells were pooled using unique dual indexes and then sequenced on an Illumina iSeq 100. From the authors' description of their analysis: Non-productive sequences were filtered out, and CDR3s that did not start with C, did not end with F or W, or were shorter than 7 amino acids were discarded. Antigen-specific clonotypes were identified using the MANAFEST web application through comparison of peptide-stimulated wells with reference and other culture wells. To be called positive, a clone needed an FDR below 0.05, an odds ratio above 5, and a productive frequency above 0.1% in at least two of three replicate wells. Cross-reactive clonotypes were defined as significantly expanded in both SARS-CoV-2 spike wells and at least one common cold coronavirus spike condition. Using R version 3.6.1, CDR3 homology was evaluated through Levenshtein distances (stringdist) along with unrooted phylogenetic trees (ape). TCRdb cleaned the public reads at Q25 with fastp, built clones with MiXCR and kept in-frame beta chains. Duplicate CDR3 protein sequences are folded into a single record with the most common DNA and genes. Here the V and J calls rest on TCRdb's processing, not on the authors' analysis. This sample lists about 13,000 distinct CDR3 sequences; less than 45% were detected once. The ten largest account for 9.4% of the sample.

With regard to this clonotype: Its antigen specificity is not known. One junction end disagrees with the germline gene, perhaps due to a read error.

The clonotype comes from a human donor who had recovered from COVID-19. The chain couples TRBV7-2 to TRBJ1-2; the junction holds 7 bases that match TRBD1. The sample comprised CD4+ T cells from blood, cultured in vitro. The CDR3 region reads CASSARQGSYGYIF. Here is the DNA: TGTGCCAGCAGCGCCCGACAGGGATCCTATGGCTACATCTTC.